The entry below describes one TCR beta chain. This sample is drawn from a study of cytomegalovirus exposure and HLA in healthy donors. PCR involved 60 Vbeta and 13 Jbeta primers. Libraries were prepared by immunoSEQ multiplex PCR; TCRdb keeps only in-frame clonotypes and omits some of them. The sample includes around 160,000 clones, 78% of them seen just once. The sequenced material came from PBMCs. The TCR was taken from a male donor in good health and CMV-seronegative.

Here the CDR3 DNA reads TGTGCCACCATCCGCAGGGTGAACACCGGGGAGCTGTTTTTT. This sequence encodes CATIRRVNTGELFF. The chain uses TRBV6-6 and TRBJ2-2; D perhaps matches TRBD1 (5 bases). This CDR3 comprises 14 residues. V lost 10 bases and J 1 base, leaving 13 bases between the germline ends. The germline V gene has CDR1 MNHNY and CDR2 SVGAGI (reference sequence).